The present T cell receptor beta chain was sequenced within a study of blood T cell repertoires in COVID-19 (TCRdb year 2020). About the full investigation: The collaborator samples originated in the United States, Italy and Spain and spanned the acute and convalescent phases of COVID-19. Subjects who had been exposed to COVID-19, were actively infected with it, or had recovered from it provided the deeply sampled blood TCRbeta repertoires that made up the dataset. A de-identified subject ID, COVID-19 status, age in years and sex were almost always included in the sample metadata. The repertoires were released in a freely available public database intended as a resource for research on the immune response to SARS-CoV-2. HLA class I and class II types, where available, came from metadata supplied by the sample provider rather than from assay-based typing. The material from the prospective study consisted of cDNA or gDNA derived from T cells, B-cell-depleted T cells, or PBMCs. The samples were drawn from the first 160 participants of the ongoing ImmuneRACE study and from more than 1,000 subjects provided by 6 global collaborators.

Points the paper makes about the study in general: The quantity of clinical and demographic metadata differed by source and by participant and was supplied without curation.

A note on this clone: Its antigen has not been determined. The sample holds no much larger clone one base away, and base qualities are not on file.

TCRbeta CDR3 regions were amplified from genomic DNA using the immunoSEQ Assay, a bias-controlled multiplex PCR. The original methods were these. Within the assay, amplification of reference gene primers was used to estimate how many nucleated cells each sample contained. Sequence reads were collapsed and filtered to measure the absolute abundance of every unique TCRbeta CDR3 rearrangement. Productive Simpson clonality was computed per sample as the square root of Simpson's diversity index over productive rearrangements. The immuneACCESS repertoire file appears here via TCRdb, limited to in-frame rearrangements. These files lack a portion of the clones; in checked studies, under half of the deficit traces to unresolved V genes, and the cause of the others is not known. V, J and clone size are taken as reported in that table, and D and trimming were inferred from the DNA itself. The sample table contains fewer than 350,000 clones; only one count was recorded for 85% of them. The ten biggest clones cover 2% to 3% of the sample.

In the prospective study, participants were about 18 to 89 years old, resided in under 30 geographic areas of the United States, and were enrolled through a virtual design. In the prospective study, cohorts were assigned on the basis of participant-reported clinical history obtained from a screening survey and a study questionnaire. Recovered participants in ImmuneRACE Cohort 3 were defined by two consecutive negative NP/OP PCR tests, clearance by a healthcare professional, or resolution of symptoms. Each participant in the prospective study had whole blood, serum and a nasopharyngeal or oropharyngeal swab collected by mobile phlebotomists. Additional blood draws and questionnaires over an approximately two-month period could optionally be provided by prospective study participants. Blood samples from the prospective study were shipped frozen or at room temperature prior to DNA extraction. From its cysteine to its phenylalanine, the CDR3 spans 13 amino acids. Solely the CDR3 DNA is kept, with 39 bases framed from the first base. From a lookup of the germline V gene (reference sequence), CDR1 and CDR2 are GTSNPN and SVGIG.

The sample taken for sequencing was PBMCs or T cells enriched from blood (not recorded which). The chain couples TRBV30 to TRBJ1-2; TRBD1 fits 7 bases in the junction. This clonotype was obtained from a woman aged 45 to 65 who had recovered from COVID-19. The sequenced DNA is TGTGCTCGCCTAGGCGGGACAGCTTATGGCTACACCTTC. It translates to CARLGGTAYGYTF.